This TCR beta chain appears in the sequencing data of a study of cytomegalovirus exposure and HLA in healthy donors (TCRdb year 2017). For the study in its entirety: According to an earlier analysis of 450 to 650 of the donors, 200 million or so T cells yielded 95 million to 140 million unique TCR beta sequences and about 300 Gb of sequence data. Approximately 330 gigabases of sequencing data and 70 million to 100 million unique TCR sequences made up an early release that covered fewer than 650 HLA-typed donors. The genetic ancestry cluster associated with self-reported Caucasian donors included roughly 84% of the 398 genotyped donors. The study was designed to test whether signatures of past pathogen exposure could be identified by cataloging public T cell receptors. The study used immunosequencing to profile the T cell repertoires of more than 650 subjects and linked those repertoires to cytomegalovirus serostatus. Besides the first cohort of approximately 710 subjects, a separate validation cohort made up of 120 different subjects was used. High-throughput TCR immunosequencing, statistical association of individual TCRs with disease status, and machine learning were combined to predict cytomegalovirus infection status. To study patterns of TCR occurrence, a later analysis re-analyzed previously published TCR beta repertoires from more than 550 donors and added high-resolution HLA genotyping. In the later analysis, no new phenotypic data were used to find candidate immune exposures; instead, reliance was placed on TCR beta sequences and their occurrence across donors. An earlier analysis of fewer than 750 of the donors used high-throughput TCR beta sequencing to judge whether each TCR beta V gene segment behaved as functional or pseudogenic. Alongside the repertoire data, information on donor age, sex, ethnicity and CMV serostatus was compiled. Genome-wide SNP genotypes for about 55% of the 666 donors were used in a later genetic analysis, which treated that subset as a discovery cohort. Every repertoire in the discovery cohort had been generated on one and the same sequencing platform. Both class I and class II loci were covered by HLA typing, at four-digit resolution. The number of donors typed differed by locus, with roughly 620-630 for A, B, C, DRB1 and DQB1, approximately 500 for DQA1, about 610 for DPA1, and around 430 for DPB1. Several DR-DQ haplotypes were handled as single units for association and clustering, since linkage in the cohort was strong. Among some 410 genotyped donors of the cohort, an average of around 250,000 unique TCR beta nucleotide sequences was sequenced per donor, of which roughly 17% were non-productive. The paper's findings and limits, for the study overall: In a later genetic analysis, fewer N-insertions in productive TCRs were reported among donors in an Asian-associated ancestry cluster than the roughly 640-donor mean. Most CMV-associated TCR beta chains appeared to be HLA-restricted in a later analysis, and the HLA associations seemed to be driven largely by CMV exposure. In a later analysis, around 15,000 TCR beta sequences were associated with specific HLA alleles at a false discovery rate of 0.05. In this cohort, only TCR beta chains were sequenced, and detectable features were limited by the absence of alpha or paired-chain data. Strong co-occurrence of HLA alleles, especially DR and DQ, made assigning TCR associations to individual alleles difficult. The study gave a list of 150 to 200 TCR beta chains associated with cytomegalovirus. In a later genetic analysis, a missense DCLRE1C variant was associated with V-gene and J-gene trimming of TCR beta chains, and the association was replicated in an independent cohort. In a later analysis, TCR association rates were found to vary across HLA loci, with the most associated TCRs seen for DRB1 alleles and the fewest for HLA-C alleles. A further reported finding was that TCR beta sequences accurately predicted the HLA-A and HLA-B alleles for most subjects in the first cohort. An earlier analysis of approximately 590 of the donors showed that most TCR beta V segments appeared in productive rearrangements either about 87% or about 30% of the time, which broadly matched IMGT annotations. In a later analysis, HLA-associated TCR beta chains showed more clonal expansion and lower generation probabilities than non-associated chains that were equally common. A cluster of highly shared sequence variants was judged likely to represent a technical artifact of the sequencing pipeline. In vitro tests confirmed that a few of the cytomegalovirus-associated TCR beta chains recognize cytomegalovirus antigens. CMV serostatus was the only immune exposure information available for the cohort. A later analysis reported that several top co-occurrence clusters appeared linked to parvovirus B19, influenza, CMV and Epstein-Barr virus. While some public TCRs were present in many individuals, most TCR sequences turned up only very rarely across donors. The presence/absence analyses assumed that sequencing depth was roughly uniform across donors, and that assumption may not be true. Linkage disequilibrium might explain the correlated functional status among segregating V segments, but an unknown experimental factor could not be ruled out. The earlier analysis of nearly 600 of the donors excluded 15 to 20 rarely observed V segments, including chromosome 9 orphons, because counts were too low. Because HLA typing was unavailable for some donors at each locus, only the typed subset was used in association tests. The classifier was reported to diagnose cytomegalovirus status with high specificity and sensitivity in both the original cohort and the validation cohort. It was suggested by the authors that the approach could potentially be generalized to other disease states and immunological phenotypes.

The cohort consisted of 600 or so healthy bone marrow donors. Cohort members were all nominally healthy when sampled, although unrecorded immune exposures were likely present. The donor tested CMV seronegative and was one of the 352 seronegative cohort members. A peripheral blood sample was provided by each donor, and peripheral blood mononuclear cells were used for TCR beta sequencing. The Qiagen DNeasy Blood Extraction Kit was used to extract genomic DNA from the blood cell samples. To prepare the library, the immunoSEQ multiplex PCR assay was applied. The multiplex PCR relied on a mix of 60 forward primers for TCR Vbeta segments and 13 reverse primers for TCR Jbeta segments. The CDR3 region of rearranged TCR beta genes was amplified from genomic DNA by a multiplex PCR assay. The amplified TCR beta libraries were sequenced on the Illumina HiSeq System as 87-base-pair reads. In the original analysis: In a later analysis, about 80 million unique TCR beta chains were counted across the roughly 610 repertoires, and about 10 million of these chains were shared by at least two donors. Raw reads were error-corrected and collapsed into unique sequences with a nearest-neighbor algorithm that merged closely related sequences to remove PCR and sequencing errors. To assign V, D and J gene segments, CDR3 sequences were aligned to IMGT reference sequences. Each retained sequence needed at least a six-nucleotide match to both a V gene segment and a J gene segment. A rearrangement counted as productive if the CDR3 had no stop codons and remained in frame with V and J, and every other rearrangement counted as non-productive. Following IMGT convention, CDR3 was defined as the stretch from the second conserved V-encoded cysteine to the conserved J-encoded phenylalanine. Sequences without an unambiguous match to a single V gene segment were excluded from the earlier analysis of about 640 of the donors. An earlier analysis of several hundred of the donors called V segments functional above 56.7% productive rearrangements and segregating when the between-donor standard deviation exceeded 5%. To diagnose cytomegalovirus status from the catalog of TCR beta chain sequences, a statistical classification framework was built. In a later analysis, TCR nucleotide sequences were compared against IMGT/GENE-DB human TR gene sequences so that V and J genes could be assigned. Using the TCRdist pipeline, a later analysis assigned CDR3 sequences along with most-parsimonious VDJ recombination scenarios. In a later analysis, each TCR beta chain was defined by its CDR3 amino acid sequence together with its V-gene family, and reads lacking a unique V-gene family were excluded. To address suspected cross-contamination and a sequencing artifact, a later analysis removed 550 to 750 highly shared, low-generation-probability nucleotide sequences. For each public chain, a later analysis derived a clonal expansion index from normalized ranks of inferred template counts within each repertoire. Generation probabilities in a later analysis came from a VDJ recombination model fitted to out-of-frame rearrangements, and those results were checked against IGoR. Hypergeometric tests were used in a later analysis to score TCR-TCR, TCR-HLA and TCR-CMV co-occurrence, with a repertoire-size bias correction applied to the TCR pairs. False discovery rates were estimated in a later analysis by permuting HLA or CMV assignments 20 times. In a later analysis, co-occurring TCRs were grouped using DBSCAN, with TCRdist sequence similarity added in when clustering inside HLA-allele-positive subsets. Repertoires with fewer than 30,000 or more than 120,000 public chains, plus five repertoires with anomalous nucleotide sharing, were excluded from co-occurrence clustering. Entries here come from immuneACCESS through TCRdb and include only in-frame sequences with V and J called. Some clones fail to appear in such tables; in the studies checked, an unresolved V gene covers under half of the shortfall, and the cause of the remainder is unknown. The V and J calls and clone size come from that table; D and trimming were worked out from the DNA. A total of about 150,000 clones appear in this sample, around nine tenths of them only once. The ten top clones hold about 5.5% of the sample.

Concerning this clone: There is no known antigen for this receptor. Base qualities were left out, and no much larger clone turns up one base away.

The sample was PBMCs. This clonotype was sampled from a woman in her 30s in good health and CMV-seronegative.

The base sequence is TGTGCCAGTTGCAACCCTTTTAGCCGAGGAGCCAAAAACATTCAGTACTTC. This gives the protein CASCNPFSRGAKNIQYF. Rearrangement joined TRBV28 to TRBJ2-4, with the D segment identity uncertain. There are 17 amino acids in the CDR3, from cysteine to phenylalanine inclusive. The CDR3 DNA has 51 bases and is translated from base 1. V is clipped by 9 bases and J by 0 bases, and the sequence between their germline boundaries is 21 bases long. CDR1 and CDR2 are drawn from the germline V gene: MDHEN, SYDVKM.